This T cell receptor (beta chain) emerged from a study of T cell responses to AZD1222 COVID-19 vaccine. Study conclusions and caveats: Receipt of two AZD1222 doses was followed by a rise in Spike-specific TCR breadth and depth. Baseline testing showed seropositivity in only a handful of AZD1222 recipients. Reportedly, close to half of spike-specific TCRs are directed against unmutated variant regions.

Concerning this clone itself: Its antigen is undetermined.

The CDR3 is 17 amino acids. TCRdb's table, derived via immunoSEQ multiplex PCR, lists solely in-frame clones and lacks some. This table has 120,000 or so clones, about 89% appearing once. The TCR originated in an adult in good health. Source: peripheral blood, taken on day 0 of AZD1222 vaccination. The chain carries TRBV21-1 and TRBJ1-4. TRBV21-1 is marked as a pseudogene. CDR3 amino acids: CASSKKTGGATNEKLFF. Written as DNA, the CDR3 is TGTGCCAGCAGCAAAAAGACCGGGGGGGCAACTAATGAAAAACTGTTTTTT.